These 20 T cell receptor beta chains were sequenced from one sample in a study of PD-L1 blockade in urothelial cancer. The time point here: pretreatment peripheral blood. The repertoire was sequenced with immunoSEQ multiplex PCR; TCRdb's copy has only in-frame clones and lacks some. This table holds 84,000 or so clones, 85% to 90% found once. The sequenced sample was PBMCs, obtained around atezolizumab (anti-PD-L1) treatment. Every receptor here comes from a man aged 55 to 69 with urothelial cancer.

The chain has TRBV6-5 and TRBJ2-3, with a tentative D call TRBD2 (5 bases). CDR1 is MNHEY, CDR2 SVGAGI, per germline. The CDR3 has 15 residues. Deletions cut 0 bases from V and 3 bases from J, with 10 bases between. The CDR3: CASSYSGRGTDTQYF. The CDR3 nucleotides are TGTGCCAGCAGTTACTCGGGGAGAGGGACAGATACGCAGTATTTT.

CDR3 nucleotides: TGCGCCAGCAGCTCCACCGGGACAGGGGGCTCGCGGGGCACCATATATTTT. Its translation is CASSSTGTGGSRGTIYF. V and J are TRBV5-1 and TRBJ1-3; 12 nucleotides agree with TRBD1. This CDR3 has 17 amino acids. The V gene's germline CDR1 is SGHRS and CDR2 YFSETQ. The J segment lost 9 bases and the V segment lost 3 bases, leaving 13 bases of the junction unmatched.

The V call is TRBV9, the J call TRBJ1-5, with a possible D match to TRBD1 (5 bases). CDR1 and CDR2 (germline): SGDLS, YYNGEE. The CDR3 contains 16 residues. Trimming pared 6 bases from V and 0 bases from J, leaving 16 bases between. The CDR3 spells CASTGRVTDSNQPQHF. In DNA form, the CDR3 reads TGTGCCAGCACGGGCAGGGTAACCGATAGCAATCAGCCCCAGCATTTT.

J is TRBJ2-7 and V is TRBV7-9; no definite D call. The germline gives CDR1 SEHNR, CDR2 FQNEAQ (reference sequence). The CDR3 totals 14 residues. V lost 5 bases, J lost 4 bases, and 15 bases lay in between. Written as DNA, the CDR3 is TGTGCCAGCAGCCTCGGAGAGTACGGTTACGAGCAGTACTTC. It specifies CASSLGEYGYEQYF.

The chain links TRBV9 to TRBJ2-7, with a tentative D call TRBD1 (6 bases). The CDR3 contains 16 residues. CDR1 SGDLS and CDR2 YYNGEE come from the germline V gene. Trimming removed 4 bases from V and 6 bases from J, with 23 bases in between. CDR3 DNA sequence: TGTGCCAGCAGCCCCAAGTCAGGACAGAGGGTCATCGAGCAGTACTTC. Residues: CASSPKSGQRVIEQYF. Full variable domain (remainder filled in from reference TRBV9 and TRBJ2-7): DSGVTQTPKHLITATGQRVTLRCSPRSGDLSVYWYQQSLDQGLQFLIQYYNGEERAKGNILERFSAQQFPDLHSELNLSSLELGDSALYFCASSPKSGQRVIEQYFGPGTRLTVT.

The chain links TRBV6-5 to TRBJ1-2; D unclear. V was trimmed by 0 bases and J by 5 bases, leaving 10 bases between them. Germline V gene sequence: CDR1 MNHEY, CDR2 SVGAGI. This CDR3 has 14 amino acids. CDR3 in amino acids: CASSYSSTLYGYTF. The CDR3 DNA sequence: TGTGCCAGCAGTTACTCGAGCACGCTATATGGCTACACCTTC.

The chain links TRBV2 to TRBJ2-1; 11 positions match TRBD2. CDR1 and CDR2 (germline): SNHLY, FYNNEI. The CDR3 has 17 residues. Losses at the gene ends were 4 bases for V and 6 bases for J; bases not matched to a gene: 11. CDR3 protein: CASSGATSGRASNEQFF. The CDR3 bases are TGTGCCAGCAGTGGAGCCACTAGCGGGAGAGCAAGCAATGAGCAGTTCTTC.

The rearrangement uses TRBV7-9 and TRBJ2-7; 8 bases align to TRBD2. Germline values: CDR1 SEHNR, CDR2 FQNEAQ (reference sequence). This CDR3 comprises 13 residues. V dropped 6 bases and J dropped 2; count of bases not matched to a gene: 3. CDR3 region: CASSIAGTYEQYF. CDR3 nucleotide sequence: TGTGCCAGCAGTATAGCGGGGACCTACGAGCAGTACTTC.

The V and J genes are TRBV7-3 and TRBJ2-6, with a possible D match to TRBD2 (7 bases). V lost 0 bases and J lost 0, with 15 bases in between. The length of the CDR3 is 19 residues. Germline V CDR1 and CDR2: SGHTA, FQGTGA. The chain's CDR3 is CASSLTGGPGLSGANVLTF. The CDR3 DNA reads as TGTGCCAGCAGCTTAACGGGGGGGCCGGGGCTCTCTGGGGCCAACGTCCTGACTTTC.

The genes are TRBV6-5 and TRBJ1-1; TRBD1 might be the D (5 bases). V shed 2 bases and J shed 8 bases, with 12 bases lying between them. From germline, CDR1 is MNHEY and CDR2 SVGAGI. The CDR3 contains 13 residues. The CDR3 spells CASSYGGGSEAFF. The CDR3 nucleotides are TGTGCCAGCAGTTACGGGGGGGGTTCCGAAGCTTTCTTT.

This chain links TRBV28 with TRBJ2-2, with 8 positions matching TRBD1. V lost 5 bases to trimming and J lost 4 bases; unmatched junction nucleotides: 15. The CDR3 has 18 residues. Germline assignment: CDR1 MDHEN and CDR2 SYDVKM. CDR3 nucleotides: TGTGCCAGCAGTCTCCCGTGGACAGGGTATATGGGCACCGGGGAGCTGTTTTTT. It encodes CASSLPWTGYMGTGELFF.

The V call is TRBV2, the J call TRBJ1-4, with D possibly being TRBD1 (5 bases). The V end lost 5 bases, the J end lost 3 bases, and 10 bases lay between the germline ends. Germline V gives CDR1 SNHLY, CDR2 FYNNEI. CDR3 length: 14 residues. CDR3 sequence: CASSSQAANEKLFF. The CDR3, as DNA: TGTGCCAGCAGTTCACAGGCTGCTAATGAAAAACTGTTTTTT.

The V call is TRBV6-4, the J call TRBJ2-1, with D possibly being TRBD2 (5 bases). This CDR3 comprises 14 residues. Germline V CDR1 and CDR2: MRHNA, SNTAGT. Trimming took 3 bases from V and 2 from J, leaving 8 bases between them. Here the CDR3 reads CASSEAGTYNEQFF. The CDR3 nucleotides read TGTGCCAGCAGTGAGGCCGGGACCTACAATGAGCAGTTCTTC.

In its sample, this clone is medium-sized. The chain is built from TRBV4-1 and TRBJ2-3; TRBD2 agrees at 9 bases. The CDR3 totals 15 residues. J was trimmed by 10 bases and V by 4 bases; bases with no gene match: 12. Germline assignment: CDR1 MGHRA and CDR2 YSYEKL. The CDR3 here is CASSPPSSGTGAQYF. The CDR3 bases are TGCGCCAGCAGCCCCCCCTCTAGCGGGACTGGCGCGCAGTATTTT.

This clone was detected once. This chain joins TRBV29-1 and TRBJ2-3, with D possibly being TRBD1 (6 bases). V was trimmed by 6 bases and J by 2 bases, leaving 12 bases between them. Germline CDR1 and CDR2: SQVTM and ANQGSEA. The CDR3 consists of 13 residues. In nucleotides, the CDR3 is TGCAGCGTGTTCAGGGGTTTCACAGATACGCAGTATTTT. Protein sequence: CSVFRGFTDTQYF.

The chain has TRBV27 and TRBJ1-2; a possible D gene is TRBD1 (5 bases). The CDR3 is 12 amino acids. Trimming stripped 2 bases from V and 5 bases from J, with 6 bases between. The V gene's germline CDR1 is MNHEY and CDR2 SMNVEV (reference sequence). The CDR3 reads CASSLQGYGYTF. DNA for the CDR3: TGTGCCAGCAGTTTACAGGGTTATGGCTACACCTTC.

CDR3 DNA: TGCGCCAGCAGCCTACAGACAGGGAATTACGAGCAGTACTTC. This sequence encodes CASSLQTGNYEQYF. J is TRBJ2-7 and V is TRBV4-1, with 7 bases aligning to TRBD1. This CDR3 has 14 residues. J lost 4 bases, V lost 4 bases, and 7 bases had no gene match. Germline V CDR1 and CDR2: MGHRA, YSYEKL.

The chain has TRBV6-5 and TRBJ1-5; D call uncertain. The germline V gene has CDR1 MNHEY and CDR2 SVGAGI. The germline V and J ends were trimmed by 2 bases and 4 bases, with 9 bases remaining between them. The CDR3 consists of 14 residues. The CDR3 region is CASSYDGLNQPQHF. The CDR3 nucleotides are TGTGCCAGCAGTTACGACGGACTAAATCAGCCCCAGCATTTT.

The chain employs TRBV10-2 and TRBJ2-3; D gene uncertain. The germline gives CDR1 WSHSY, CDR2 SAAADI. This CDR3 is built from 14 residues. The V and J ends lost 6 bases and 0 bases respectively, with 10 bases between them. The DNA for the CDR3 is TGCGCCAGCAGCCCGATACTTAGCACAGATACGCAGTATTTT. Its protein is CASSPILSTDTQYF.

The V and J genes are TRBV6-5 and TRBJ2-1; TRBD2 might be the D (5 bases). Trimming shortened V by 8 bases and J by 8 bases, and 19 bases separated the two germline ends. Germline V gene sequence: CDR1 MNHEY, CDR2 SVGAGI. The CDR3 totals 14 residues. The CDR3: CASRPQLVSHEQFF. The CDR3, as DNA: TGTGCCAGCCGACCGCAACTAGTCAGCCATGAGCAGTTCTTC.